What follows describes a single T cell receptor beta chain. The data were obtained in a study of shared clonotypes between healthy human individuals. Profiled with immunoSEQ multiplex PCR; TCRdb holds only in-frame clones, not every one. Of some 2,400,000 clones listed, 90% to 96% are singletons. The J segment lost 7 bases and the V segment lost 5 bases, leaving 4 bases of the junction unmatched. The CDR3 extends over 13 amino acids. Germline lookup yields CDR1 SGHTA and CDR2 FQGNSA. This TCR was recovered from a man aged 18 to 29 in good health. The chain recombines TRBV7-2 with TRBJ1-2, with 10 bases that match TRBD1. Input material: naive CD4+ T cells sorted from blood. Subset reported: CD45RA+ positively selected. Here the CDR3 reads CASSDRGPSGYTF. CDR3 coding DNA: TGTGCCAGCAGCGACAGGGGGCCTTCTGGCTACACCTTC.